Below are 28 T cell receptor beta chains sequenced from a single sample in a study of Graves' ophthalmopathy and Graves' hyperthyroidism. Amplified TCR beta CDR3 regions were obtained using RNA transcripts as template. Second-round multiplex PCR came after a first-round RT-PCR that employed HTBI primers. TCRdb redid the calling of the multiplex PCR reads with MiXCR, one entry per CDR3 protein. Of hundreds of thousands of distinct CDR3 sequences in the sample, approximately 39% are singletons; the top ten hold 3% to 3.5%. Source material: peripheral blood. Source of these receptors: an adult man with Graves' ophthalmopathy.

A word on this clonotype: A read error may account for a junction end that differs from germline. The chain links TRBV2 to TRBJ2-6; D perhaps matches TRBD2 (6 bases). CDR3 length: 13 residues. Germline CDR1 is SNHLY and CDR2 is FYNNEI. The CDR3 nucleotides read TGTGCCAGCAGTGAATATAGGGGAGGTACTGAAGCTTTC. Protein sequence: CASSEYRGGTEAF.

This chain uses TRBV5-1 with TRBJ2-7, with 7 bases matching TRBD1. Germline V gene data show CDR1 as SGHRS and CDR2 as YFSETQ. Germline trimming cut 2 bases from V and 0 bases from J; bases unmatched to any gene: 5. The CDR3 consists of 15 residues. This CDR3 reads CASSFDQGDSYEQYF. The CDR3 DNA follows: TGCGCCAGCAGCTTTGACCAGGGGGACTCCTACGAGCAGTACTTC.

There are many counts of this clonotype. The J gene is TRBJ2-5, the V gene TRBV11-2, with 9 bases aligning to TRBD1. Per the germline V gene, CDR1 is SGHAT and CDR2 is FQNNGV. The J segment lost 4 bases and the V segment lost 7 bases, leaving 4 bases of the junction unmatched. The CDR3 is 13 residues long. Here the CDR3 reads CASTLDRGETQYF. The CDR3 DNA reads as TGTGCCAGCACTTTGGACAGGGGAGAGACCCAGTACTTC.

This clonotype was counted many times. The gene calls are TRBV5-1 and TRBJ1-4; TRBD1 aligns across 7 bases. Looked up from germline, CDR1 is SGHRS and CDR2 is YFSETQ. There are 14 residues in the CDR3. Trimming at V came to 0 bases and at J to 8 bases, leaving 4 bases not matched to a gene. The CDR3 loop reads CASSLEQGREKLFF. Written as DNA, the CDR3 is TGCGCCAGCAGCTTGGAACAGGGGCGGGAAAAACTGTTTTTT.

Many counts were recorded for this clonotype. CDR3 coding DNA: TGTGCCAGCAGTGAACTGACAGGGGTTCACTACGAGCAGTACTTC. Protein sequence: CASSELTGVHYEQYF. The chain carries TRBV2 and TRBJ2-7, with 8 bases identical to TRBD1. This CDR3 is 15 amino acids long. Germline V CDR1 and CDR2: SNHLY, FYNNEI. Unmatched junction bases numbered 6, after V lost 2 bases and J lost 3 bases. Variable domain in full (rest from reference TRBV2 and TRBJ2-7): EPEVTQTPSHQVTQMGQEVILRCVPISNHLYFYWYRQILGQKVEFLVSFYNNEISEKSEIFDDQFSVERPDGSNFTLKIRSTKLEDSAMYFCASSELTGVHYEQYFGPGTRLTVT.

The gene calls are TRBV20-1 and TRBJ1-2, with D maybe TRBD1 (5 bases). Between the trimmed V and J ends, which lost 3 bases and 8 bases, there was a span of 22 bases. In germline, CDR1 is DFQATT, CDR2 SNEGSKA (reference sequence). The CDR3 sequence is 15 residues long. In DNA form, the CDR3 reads TGCAGTGCTAGTTCCTCGGGAGCAGGGTTTAGGGGCTACACCTTC. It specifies CSASSSGAGFRGYTF.

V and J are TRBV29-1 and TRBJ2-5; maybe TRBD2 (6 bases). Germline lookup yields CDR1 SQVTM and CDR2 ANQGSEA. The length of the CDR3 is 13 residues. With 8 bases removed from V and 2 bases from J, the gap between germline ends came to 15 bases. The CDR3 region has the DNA TGCAGCTATGCGGGAACTGAACAAGAGACCCAGTACTTC. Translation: CSYAGTEQETQYF.

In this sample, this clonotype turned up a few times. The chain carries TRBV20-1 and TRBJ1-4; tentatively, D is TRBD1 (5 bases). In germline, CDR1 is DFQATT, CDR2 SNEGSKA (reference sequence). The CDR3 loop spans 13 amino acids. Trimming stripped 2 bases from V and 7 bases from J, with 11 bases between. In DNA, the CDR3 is TGCAGTGCTAGACAGGGCGGGGTTGAAAAACTGTTTTTT. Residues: CSARQGGVEKLFF.

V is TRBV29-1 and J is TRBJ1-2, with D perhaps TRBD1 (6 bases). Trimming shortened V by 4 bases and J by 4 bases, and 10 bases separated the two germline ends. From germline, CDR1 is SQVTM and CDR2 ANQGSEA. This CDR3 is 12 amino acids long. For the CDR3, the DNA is TGCAGCGTTGGTGGGGGCGGCTATGGCTACACCTTC. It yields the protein CSVGGGGYGYTF.

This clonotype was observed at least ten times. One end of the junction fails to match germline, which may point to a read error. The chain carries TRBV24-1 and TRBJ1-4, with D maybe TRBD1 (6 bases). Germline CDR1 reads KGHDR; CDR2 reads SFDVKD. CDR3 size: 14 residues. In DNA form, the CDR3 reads TGTGCCACCAGTACCGGGACAACAAATGAAAAACTGTTTTTT. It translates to CATSTGTTNEKLFF.

The CDR3 spells CATSEPSNTGANVLTF. The CDR3 nucleotides are TGTGCCACCAGTGAACCATCGAACACCGGGGCCAACGTCCTGACTTTC. V is TRBV24-1 and J is TRBJ2-6, with unresolved D. V lost 4 bases and J lost 4, with 13 bases in between. CDR3 length: 16 amino acids. CDR1 is KGHDR, CDR2 SFDVKD, per germline.

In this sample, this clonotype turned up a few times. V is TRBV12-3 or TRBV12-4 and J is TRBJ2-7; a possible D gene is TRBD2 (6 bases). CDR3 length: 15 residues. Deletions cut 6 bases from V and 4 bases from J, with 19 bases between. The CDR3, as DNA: TGTGCCAGCAGCCCCTATAGCGGAGAGGGTTACGAGCAGTACTTC. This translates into CASSPYSGEGYEQYF.

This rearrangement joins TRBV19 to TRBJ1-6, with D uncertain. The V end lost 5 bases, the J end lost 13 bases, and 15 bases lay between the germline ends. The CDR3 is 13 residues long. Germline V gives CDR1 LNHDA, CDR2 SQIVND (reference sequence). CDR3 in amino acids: CASSVLAGGPLHF. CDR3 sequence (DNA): TGTGCCAGTAGTGTGCTAGCGGGAGGGCCCCTCCACTTT. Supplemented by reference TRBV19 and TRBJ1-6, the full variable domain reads DGGITQSPKYLFRKEGQNVTLSCEQNLNHDAMYWYRQDPGQGLRLIYYSQIVNDFQKGDIAEGYSVSREKKESFPLTVTSAQKNPTAFYLCASSVLAGGPLHFGNGTRLTVT.

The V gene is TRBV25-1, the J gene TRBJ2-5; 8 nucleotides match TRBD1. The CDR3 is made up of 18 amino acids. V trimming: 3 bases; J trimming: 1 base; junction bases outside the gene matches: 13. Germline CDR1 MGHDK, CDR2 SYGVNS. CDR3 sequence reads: CASSDPRRTGQSQETQYF. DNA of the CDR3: TGTGCCAGCAGTGACCCGCGGAGGACAGGGCAATCCCAAGAGACCCAGTACTTC.

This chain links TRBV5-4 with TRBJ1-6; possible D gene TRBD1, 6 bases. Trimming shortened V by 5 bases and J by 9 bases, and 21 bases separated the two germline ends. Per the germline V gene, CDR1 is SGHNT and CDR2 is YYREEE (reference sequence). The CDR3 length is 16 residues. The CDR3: CASSEGGAVNSSPLHF. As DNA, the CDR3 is TGTGCCAGCAGTGAGGGGGGGGCAGTTAACAGTTCACCCCTCCACTTT. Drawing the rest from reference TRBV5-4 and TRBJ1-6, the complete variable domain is ETGVTQSPTHLIKTRGQQVTLRCSSQSGHNTVSWYQQALGQGPQFIFQYYREEENGRGNFPPRFSGLQFPNYSSELNVNALELDDSALYLCASSEGGAVNSSPLHFGNGTRLTVT.

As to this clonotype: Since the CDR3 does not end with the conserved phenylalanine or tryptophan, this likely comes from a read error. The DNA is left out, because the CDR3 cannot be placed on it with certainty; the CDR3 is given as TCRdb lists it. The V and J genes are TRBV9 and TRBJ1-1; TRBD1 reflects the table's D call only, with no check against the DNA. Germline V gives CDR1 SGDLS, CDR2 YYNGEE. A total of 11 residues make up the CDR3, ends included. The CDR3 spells CASSERDRANY.

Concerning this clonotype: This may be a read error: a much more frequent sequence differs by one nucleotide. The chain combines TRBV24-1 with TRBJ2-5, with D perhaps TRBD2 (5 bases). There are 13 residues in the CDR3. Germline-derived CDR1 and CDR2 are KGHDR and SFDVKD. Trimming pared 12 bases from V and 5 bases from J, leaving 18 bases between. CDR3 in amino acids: CAVRLTGEETQYF. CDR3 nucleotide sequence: TGTGCCGTCAGATTGACTGGGGAGGAGACCCAGTACTTC.

CDR3 region: CASRTAELGRNEQFF. The CDR3 DNA reads as TGTGCCTCCCGAACAGCCGAACTCGGGAGGAATGAGCAGTTCTTC. This chain connects TRBV25-1 to TRBJ2-1, with 7 bases identical to TRBD2. V was pared by 11 bases and J by 7 bases, with 17 bases of the junction left unmatched. This CDR3 is built from 15 residues. CDR1 MGHDK and CDR2 SYGVNS come from the germline V gene.

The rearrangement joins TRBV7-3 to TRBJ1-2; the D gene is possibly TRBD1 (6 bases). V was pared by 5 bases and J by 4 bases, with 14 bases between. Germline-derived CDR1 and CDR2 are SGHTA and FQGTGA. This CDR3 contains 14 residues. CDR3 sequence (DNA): TGTGCCAGCAGCCCACAGGGCTCGACCTATGGCTACACCTTC. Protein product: CASSPQGSTYGYTF. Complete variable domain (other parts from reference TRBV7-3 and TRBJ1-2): GAGVSQTPSNKVTEKGKYVELRCDPISGHTALYWYRQSLGQGPEFLIYFQGTGAADDSGLPNDRFFAVRPEGSVSTLKIQRTERGDSAVYLCASSPQGSTYGYTFGSGTRLTVV.

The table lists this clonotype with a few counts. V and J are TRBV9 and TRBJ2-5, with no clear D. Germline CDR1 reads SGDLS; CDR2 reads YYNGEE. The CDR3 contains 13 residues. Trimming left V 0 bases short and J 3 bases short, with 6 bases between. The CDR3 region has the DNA TGTGCCAGCAGCGTAGGATTAGAAGAGACCCAGTACTTC. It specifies CASSVGLEETQYF.

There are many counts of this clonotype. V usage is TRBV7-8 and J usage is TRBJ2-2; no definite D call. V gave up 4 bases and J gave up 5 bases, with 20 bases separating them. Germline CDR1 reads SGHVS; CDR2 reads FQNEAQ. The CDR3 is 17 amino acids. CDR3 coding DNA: TGTGCCAGCAGCTCTACCGTTTCGATCCAATTAACCGGGGAGCTGTTTTTT. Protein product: CASSSTVSIQLTGELFF.

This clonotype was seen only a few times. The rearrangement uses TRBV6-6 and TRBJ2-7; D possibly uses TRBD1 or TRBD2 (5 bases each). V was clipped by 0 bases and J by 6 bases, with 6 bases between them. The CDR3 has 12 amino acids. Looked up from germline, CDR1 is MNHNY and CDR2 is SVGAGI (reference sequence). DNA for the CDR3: TGTGCCAGCAGTTACTCGAGGGGCGAGCAGTACTTC. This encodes CASSYSRGEQYF.

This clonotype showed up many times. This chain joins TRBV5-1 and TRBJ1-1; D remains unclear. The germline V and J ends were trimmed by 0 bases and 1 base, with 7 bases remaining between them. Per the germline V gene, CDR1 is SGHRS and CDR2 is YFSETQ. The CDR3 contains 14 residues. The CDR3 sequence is CASSLVPENTEAFF. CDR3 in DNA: TGCGCCAGCAGCTTGGTTCCTGAGAACACTGAAGCTTTCTTT.

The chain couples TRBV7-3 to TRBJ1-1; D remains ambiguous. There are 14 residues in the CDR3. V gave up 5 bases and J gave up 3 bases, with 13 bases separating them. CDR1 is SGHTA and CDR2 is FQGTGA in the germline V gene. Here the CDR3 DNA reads TGTGCCAGCAGCGTTGGTGTGTCGGACACTGAAGCTTTCTTT. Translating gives CASSVGVSDTEAFF. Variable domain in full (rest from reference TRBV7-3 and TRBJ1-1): GAGVSQTPSNKVTEKGKYVELRCDPISGHTALYWYRQSLGQGPEFLIYFQGTGAADDSGLPNDRFFAVRPEGSVSTLKIQRTERGDSAVYLCASSVGVSDTEAFFGQGTRLTVV.

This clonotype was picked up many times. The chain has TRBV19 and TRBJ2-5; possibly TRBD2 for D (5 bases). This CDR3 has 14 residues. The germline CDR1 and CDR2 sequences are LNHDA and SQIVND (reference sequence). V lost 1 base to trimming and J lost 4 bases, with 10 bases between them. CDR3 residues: CASSIGGNRETQYF. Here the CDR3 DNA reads TGTGCCAGTAGTATAGGAGGGAATCGAGAGACCCAGTACTTC.

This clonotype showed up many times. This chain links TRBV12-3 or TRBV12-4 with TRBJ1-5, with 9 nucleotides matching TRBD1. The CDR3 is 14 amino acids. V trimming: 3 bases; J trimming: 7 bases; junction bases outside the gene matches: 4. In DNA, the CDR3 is TGTGCCAGCAGTTTGACAGGGGGACCGCAGCCCCAGCATTTT. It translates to CASSLTGGPQPQHF.

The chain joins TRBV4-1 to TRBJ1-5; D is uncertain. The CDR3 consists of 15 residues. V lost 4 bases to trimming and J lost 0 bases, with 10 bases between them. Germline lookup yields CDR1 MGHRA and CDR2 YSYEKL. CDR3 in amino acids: CASSLATGSNQPQHF. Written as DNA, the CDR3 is TGCGCCAGCAGCCTAGCGACGGGTAGCAATCAGCCCCAGCATTTT.

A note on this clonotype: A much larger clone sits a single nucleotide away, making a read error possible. The CDR3 here is CASSRVPAGSSYEQYF. The DNA for the CDR3 is TGTGCCAGCAGCCGGGTGCCGGCGGGTAGCTCCTACGAGCAGTACTTC. The J gene is TRBJ2-7, the V gene TRBV11-2, with D possibly TRBD2 on 5 matching bases. The CDR3 sequence is 16 residues long. Germline CDR1 and CDR2: SGHAT and FQNNGV. Trimming removed 5 bases from V and 0 bases from J, with 17 bases in between.